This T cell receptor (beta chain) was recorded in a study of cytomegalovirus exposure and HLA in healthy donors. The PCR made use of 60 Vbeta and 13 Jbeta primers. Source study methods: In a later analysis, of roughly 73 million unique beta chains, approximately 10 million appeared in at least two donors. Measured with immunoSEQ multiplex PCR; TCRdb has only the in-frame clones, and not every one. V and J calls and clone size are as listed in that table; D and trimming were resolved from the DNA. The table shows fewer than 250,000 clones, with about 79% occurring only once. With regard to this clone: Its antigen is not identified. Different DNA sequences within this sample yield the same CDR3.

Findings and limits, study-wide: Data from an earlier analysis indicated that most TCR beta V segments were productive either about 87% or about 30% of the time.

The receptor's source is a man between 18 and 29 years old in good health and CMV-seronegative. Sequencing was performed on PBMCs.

The CDR3 protein is CSARDYEQYF. The DNA for the CDR3 is TGCAGTGCCCGGGACTACGAGCAGTACTTC. This chain links TRBV20-1 with TRBJ2-7; TRBD2 is a possible D gene (5 bases). The germline V and J ends were trimmed by 6 bases and 3 bases, with 6 bases remaining between them. The CDR3 loop spans 10 amino acids. Looked up from germline, CDR1 is DFQATT and CDR2 is SNEGSKA (reference sequence).